This is a list of T cell receptor beta chains from one sample in a study of blood T cell repertoires in COVID-19. Using immunoSEQ multiplex PCR, the repertoire was profiled, and TCRdb retains in-frame clones only, with some absent. The sample contains about 100,000 clones, about 86% of which appear only once. Sequencing was done on a sample of peripheral blood. All receptors come from a man older than 75 with active or convalescent COVID-19. The CDR3 runs from the conserved cysteine through the conserved F or W. The D gene is left open where the match is weak. Expanded clones get a size class; other rows say once, few or many, or leave the size out.

abundance | j_gene | d_gene | v_gene | CDR3aa | CDR3nt
- | TRBJ2-3 | TRBD2 | TRBV5-1 | CASSLEAGVVFSTDTQYF | TGCGCCAGCAGCTTGGAAGCGGGAGTGGTCTTTAGCACAGATACGCAGTATTTT
- | TRBJ2-1 | TRBD2 | TRBV28 | CASSPPSGVYNEQFF | TGTGCCAGCAGTCCCCCTAGCGGGGTATACAATGAGCAGTTCTTC
- | TRBJ2-7 | TRBD1 | TRBV7-8 | CASSLVGGTGAREQYF | TGTGCCAGCAGCTTAGTTGGGGGGACAGGGGCTCGCGAGCAGTACTTC
- | TRBJ2-2 | - | TRBV27 | CASSLSWRANRGRLTNTGELFF | TGTGCCAGCAGTTTATCGTGGAGGGCCAACCGAGGTCGGTTGACGAACACCGGGGAGCTGTTTTTT
- | TRBJ2-5 | - | TRBV7-6 | CASSLNRETQYF | TGTGCCAGCAGCTTAAACAGAGAGACCCAGTACTTC
- | TRBJ1-1 | - | TRBV18 | CASSQGTRVAAEAFF | TGTGCCAGCTCACAAGGGACAAGGGTTGCGGCTGAAGCTTTCTTT
many | TRBJ2-2 | TRBD2 | TRBV19 | CASSAQGLAGVNGELFF | TGTGCCAGTAGTGCGCAAGGTCTAGCGGGAGTAAACGGGGAGCTGTTTTTT
- | TRBJ1-5 | - | TRBV5-1 | CASSLETGNQPQHF | TGCGCCAGCAGCTTGGAAACAGGGAATCAGCCCCAGCATTTT
- | TRBJ1-1 | - | TRBV7-3 | CASSLTRMTRSTEAFF | TGTGCCAGCAGCTTAACGCGGATGACGCGGTCGACTGAAGCTTTCTTT
- | TRBJ1-1 | - | TRBV5-5 | CASTVLPGTRGTEAFF | TGTGCCAGCACGGTCCTCCCTGGCACGAGAGGCACTGAAGCTTTCTTT
- | TRBJ2-1 | - | TRBV19 | CASSIGSGPYNEQFF | TGTGCCAGTAGTATCGGAAGCGGGCCCTACAATGAGCAGTTCTTC
- | TRBJ2-1 | TRBD1 | TRBV2 | CASKRDRAYNEQFF | TGTGCCAGCAAAAGGGACAGGGCCTACAATGAGCAGTTCTTC
- | TRBJ2-3 | TRBD1 | TRBV28 | CATKSPGQGWYTQYF | TGTGCCACCAAATCTCCGGGACAGGGTTGGTATACGCAGTATTTT
- | TRBJ2-3 | TRBD2 | TRBV5-1 | CASSLSSGNSDTQYF | TGCGCCAGCAGCTTGTCTAGCGGGAACTCAGATACGCAGTATTTT
- | TRBJ2-2 | TRBD1 | TRBV11-2 | CASSLGDWGQVPTGELFF | TGTGCCAGCAGCTTAGGGGACTGGGGACAGGTCCCCACCGGGGAGCTGTTTTTT
- | TRBJ2-7 | TRBD2 | TRBV7-2 | CASSLFGEGPYEQYF | TGTGCCAGCAGCTTATTCGGGGAGGGCCCCTACGAGCAGTACTTC
- | TRBJ2-3 | - | TRBV30 | CAWGGQADTQYF | TGTGCCTGGGGAGGGCAGGCAGATACGCAGTATTTT
- | TRBJ2-5 | - | TRBV6-2/TRBV6-3 | CASSQTGSQETQYF | TGTGCCAGCAGCCAAACCGGGAGCCAAGAGACCCAGTACTTC
- | TRBJ2-1 | TRBD2 | TRBV9 | CASSGGLAGVYNEQFF | TGTGCCAGCAGCGGGGGACTAGCGGGAGTCTACAATGAGCAGTTCTTC
- | TRBJ1-2 | - | TRBV4-3 | CASSQDRNAAGGYTF | TGCGCCAGCAGCCAAGATAGGAATGCCGCGGGAGGCTACACCTTC
- | TRBJ2-1 | TRBD1 | TRBV7-2 | CASSLRGPYNEQFF | TGTGCCAGCAGCTTAAGGGGGCCCTACAATGAGCAGTTCTTC
- | TRBJ1-1 | - | TRBV5-1 | CASSLGQVNTEAFF | TGCGCCAGCAGCTTGGGGCAGGTGAACACTGAAGCTTTCTTT
- | TRBJ2-1 | TRBD1 | TRBV7-9 | CASSSGTGNNEQFF | TGTGCCAGCAGCTCCGGGACAGGGAACAATGAGCAGTTCTTC
- | TRBJ2-3 | - | TRBV12-3/TRBV12-4 | CASSPGGADTQYF | TGTGCCAGCAGTCCAGGTGGCGCAGATACGCAGTATTTT
- | TRBJ2-7 | - | TRBV5-4 | CASSLVGSPNEQYF | TGTGCCAGCAGCTTGGTCGGGAGCCCCAACGAGCAGTACTTC
- | TRBJ2-1 | TRBD1 | TRBV24-1 | CATSDPGQGTDNEQFF | TGTGCCACCAGTGATCCCGGACAGGGGACGGACAATGAGCAGTTCTTC
- | TRBJ2-3 | - | TRBV12-3/TRBV12-4 | CASRYWTDTQYF | TGTGCCAGCAGGTACTGGACAGATACGCAGTATTTT
- | TRBJ1-2 | - | TRBV28 | CASSLSTGFHYGYTF | TGTGCCAGCAGTTTATCCACGGGATTTCACTATGGCTACACCTTC
- | TRBJ1-4 | TRBD1 | TRBV5-5 | CASSWGQANNEKLFF | TGTGCCAGCAGTTGGGGACAGGCGAATAATGAAAAACTGTTTTTT
- | TRBJ2-1 | TRBD2 | TRBV7-3 | CASSDGTSVNEQFF | TGTGCCAGCAGCGACGGGACTAGCGTTAATGAGCAGTTCTTC
once | TRBJ1-5 | - | TRBV4-1 | CASSQSTSRDLEPQHF | TGCGCCAGCAGCCAATCAACCAGCAGGGATTTGGAGCCCCAGCATTTT
once | TRBJ2-1 | TRBD1 | TRBV5-1 | CASSLDPGQGGNEQFF | TGCGCCAGCAGCTTGGACCCGGGACAGGGGGGCAATGAGCAGTTCTTC
- | TRBJ2-3 | - | TRBV19 | CASSIAGAEDTQYF | TGTGCCAGTAGTATCGCGGGTGCGGAAGATACGCAGTATTTT
- | TRBJ2-7 | TRBD1 | TRBV7-9 | CASSLEGAGSYEQYF | TGTGCCAGCAGCTTAGAGGGGGCAGGCTCCTACGAGCAGTACTTC
once | TRBJ1-5 | - | TRBV28 | CASSLPATGVSNQPQHF | TGTGCCAGCAGTTTACCCGCGACAGGAGTTAGCAATCAGCCCCAGCATTTT
- | TRBJ1-6 | - | TRBV4-2 | CASSQLPGQFTLNSPLHF | TGTGCCAGCAGCCAGCTTCCGGGACAATTCACCCTAAATTCACCCCTCCACTTT
- | TRBJ1-6 | TRBD1 | TRBV13 | CASSLGQTNSPLHF | TGTGCCAGCAGCCTGGGACAGACCAATTCACCCCTCCACTTT
once | TRBJ1-2 | - | TRBV10-3 | CAIGPGQGKGGYTF | TGTGCCATCGGCCCCGGCCAGGGGAAAGGTGGCTACACCTTC
many | TRBJ2-2 | - | TRBV4-2 | CASSQERYTGELFF | TGTGCCAGCAGCCAAGAGAGATACACCGGGGAGCTGTTTTTT